This is a list of T cell receptor beta chains from one sample in a study of technical replicates of blood from a handful of donors. The table came from immunoSEQ multiplex PCR; TCRdb's copy has only in-frame clones and leaves some out. This repertoire shows about 79,000 clones, 85% to 95% found once; its top ten account for roughly 0.26%. Material for sequencing was T cells isolated from PBMCs. These TCRs come from a human donor in good health. Both conserved end residues are part of each CDR3. A D gene is named only where the DNA matches it firmly.

v_call	cdr3_length	j_call	d_call	cdr3_aa	cdr3_nt
TRBV6-5	14	TRBJ2-7	TRBD1	CASSYTDRLYEQYF	TGTGCCAGCAGTTACACGGACAGGCTCTACGAGCAGTACTTC
TRBV7-8	18	TRBJ1-1	TRBD1	CASSRTAGPGQTNTEAFF	TGTGCCAGCAGCCGGACTGCCGGACCGGGACAGACGAACACTGAAGCTTTCTTT
TRBV14	14	TRBJ1-5	NA	CASSQVPASEPQHF	TGTGCCAGCAGCCAAGTTCCAGCGTCGGAGCCCCAGCATTTT
TRBV10-3	14	TRBJ2-1	TRBD2	CAISGTSGYNEQFF	TGTGCCATCAGCGGGACTAGCGGTTACAATGAGCAGTTCTTC
TRBV27	16	TRBJ2-3	TRBD2	CASSARLAGTTDTQYF	TGTGCCAGCAGTGCGAGACTAGCGGGGACCACAGATACGCAGTATTTT
TRBV4-2	14	TRBJ2-7	TRBD2	CASRGGAGLDEQYF	TGTGCCAGCCGAGGAGGAGCGGGATTGGACGAGCAGTACTTC
TRBV6-1	15	TRBJ1-2	TRBD1	CASSVDRAVTGGYTF	TGTGCCAGCAGTGTCGACAGGGCGGTTACCGGGGGCTACACCTTC
TRBV5-3	15	TRBJ1-5	NA	CARSEFETVNQPQHF	TGTGCCAGAAGCGAGTTTGAGACAGTAAATCAGCCCCAGCATTTT
TRBV7-9	15	TRBJ2-1	NA	CASSLWTDSYNEQFF	TGTGCCAGCAGCTTATGGACAGACTCCTACAATGAGCAGTTCTTC
TRBV14	17	TRBJ2-3	TRBD2	CASSHGLAGSSTDTQYF	TGTGCCAGCAGCCACGGCCTAGCGGGGTCGAGCACAGATACGCAGTATTTT